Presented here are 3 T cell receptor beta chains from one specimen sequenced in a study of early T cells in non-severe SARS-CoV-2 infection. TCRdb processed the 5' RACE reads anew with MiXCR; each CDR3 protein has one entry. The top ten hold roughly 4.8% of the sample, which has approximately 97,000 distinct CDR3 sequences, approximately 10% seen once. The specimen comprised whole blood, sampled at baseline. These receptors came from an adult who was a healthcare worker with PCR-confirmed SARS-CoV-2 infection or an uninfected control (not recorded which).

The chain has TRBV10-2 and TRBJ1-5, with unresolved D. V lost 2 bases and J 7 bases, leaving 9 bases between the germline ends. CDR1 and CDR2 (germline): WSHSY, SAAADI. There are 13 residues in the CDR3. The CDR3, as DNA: TGCGCCAGCAGTGAGAACGCCCGGCAGCCCCAGCATTTT. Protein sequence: CASSENARQPQHF.

CDR3 residues: CASSLSRGGTGELFF. CDR3 coding DNA: TGCGCCAGCAGCTTGTCGCGGGGTGGCACCGGGGAGCTGTTTTTT. V usage is TRBV5-1 and J usage is TRBJ2-2, with D tentatively TRBD2 (6 bases). V shed 1 base and J shed 4 bases, with 11 bases lying between them. The CDR3 loop spans 15 amino acids. Germline V CDR1 and CDR2: SGHRS, YFSETQ.

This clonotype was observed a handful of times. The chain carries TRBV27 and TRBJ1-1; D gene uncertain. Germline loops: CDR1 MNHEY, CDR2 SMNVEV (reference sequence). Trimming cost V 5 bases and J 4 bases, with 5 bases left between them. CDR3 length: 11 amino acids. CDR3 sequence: CASSSGTEAFF. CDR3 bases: TGTGCCAGCAGTAGCGGCACTGAAGCTTTCTTT.